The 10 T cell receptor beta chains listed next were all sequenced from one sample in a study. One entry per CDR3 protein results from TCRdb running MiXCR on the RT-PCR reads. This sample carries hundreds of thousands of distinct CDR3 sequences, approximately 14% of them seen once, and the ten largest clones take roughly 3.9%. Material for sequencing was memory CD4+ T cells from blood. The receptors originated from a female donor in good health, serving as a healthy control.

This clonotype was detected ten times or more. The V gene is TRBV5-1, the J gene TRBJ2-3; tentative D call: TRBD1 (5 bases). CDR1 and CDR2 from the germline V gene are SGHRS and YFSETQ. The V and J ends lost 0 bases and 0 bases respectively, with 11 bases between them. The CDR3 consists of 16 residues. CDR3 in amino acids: CASSLGAQASTDTQYF. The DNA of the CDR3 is TGCGCCAGCAGCTTGGGGGCACAGGCTAGCACAGATACGCAGTATTTT.

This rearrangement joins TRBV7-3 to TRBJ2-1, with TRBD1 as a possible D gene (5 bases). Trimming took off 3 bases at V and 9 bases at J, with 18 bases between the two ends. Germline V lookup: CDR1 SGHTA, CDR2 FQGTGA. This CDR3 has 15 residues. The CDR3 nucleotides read TGTGCCAGCAGCTTTAATGGTGGCCCCCAGGGTGAGCAGTTCTTC. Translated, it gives CASSFNGGPQGEQFF.

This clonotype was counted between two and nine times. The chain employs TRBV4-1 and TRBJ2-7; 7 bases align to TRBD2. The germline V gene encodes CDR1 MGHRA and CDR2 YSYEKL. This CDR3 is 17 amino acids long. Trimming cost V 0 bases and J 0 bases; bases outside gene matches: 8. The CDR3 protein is CASSQDLSVAGSYEQYF. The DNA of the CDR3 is TGCGCCAGCAGCCAAGATCTGTCGGTAGCGGGCTCCTACGAGCAGTACTTC.

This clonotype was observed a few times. CDR3 coding DNA: TGTGCCAGCACCCGGGGTTACACTGGGGCCAACGTCCTGACTTTC. It encodes CASTRGYTGANVLTF. This chain joins TRBV6-5 and TRBJ2-6, with D possibly matching TRBD2 (5 bases). Trimming took 7 bases from V and 2 from J, leaving 12 bases between them. Germline-derived CDR1 and CDR2 are MNHEY and SVGAGI. The CDR3 runs 15 residues.

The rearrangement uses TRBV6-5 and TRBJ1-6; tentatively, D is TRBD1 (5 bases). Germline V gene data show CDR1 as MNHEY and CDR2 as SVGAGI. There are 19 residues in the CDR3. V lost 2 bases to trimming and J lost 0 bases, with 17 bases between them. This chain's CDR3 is CASSYRPPDKSSYNSPLHF. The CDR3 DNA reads TGTGCCAGCAGTTACCGTCCGCCGGACAAGAGCTCCTATAATTCACCCCTCCACTTT.

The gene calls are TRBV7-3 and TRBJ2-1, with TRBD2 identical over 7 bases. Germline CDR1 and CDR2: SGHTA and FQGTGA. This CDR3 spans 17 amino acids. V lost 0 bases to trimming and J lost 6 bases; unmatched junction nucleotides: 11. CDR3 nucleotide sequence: TGTGCCAGCAGCTTAACGGGGGGGGGTCCCAGTTCCAATGAGCAGTTCTTC. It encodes CASSLTGGGPSSNEQFF. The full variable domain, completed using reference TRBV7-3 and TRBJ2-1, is GAGVSQTPSNKVTEKGKYVELRCDPISGHTALYWYRQSLGQGPEFLIYFQGTGAADDSGLPNDRFFAVRPEGSVSTLKIQRTERGDSAVYLCASSLTGGGPSSNEQFFGPGTRLTVL.

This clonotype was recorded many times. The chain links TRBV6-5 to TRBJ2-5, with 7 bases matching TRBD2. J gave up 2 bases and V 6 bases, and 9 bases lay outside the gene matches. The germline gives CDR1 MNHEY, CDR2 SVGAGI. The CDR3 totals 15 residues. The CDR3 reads CASSPRLADQETQYF. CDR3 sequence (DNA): TGTGCCAGCAGCCCTCGTCTAGCGGATCAAGAGACCCAGTACTTC.

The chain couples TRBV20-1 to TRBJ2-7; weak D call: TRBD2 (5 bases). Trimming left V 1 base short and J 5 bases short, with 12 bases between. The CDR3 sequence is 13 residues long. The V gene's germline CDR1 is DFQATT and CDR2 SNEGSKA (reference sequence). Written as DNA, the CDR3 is TGCAGTGCTAGAGGCCTTCAGAGGGACGAGCAGTACTTC. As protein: CSARGLQRDEQYF.

CDR3 sequence: CASSPRLGGTTNPYGYTF. The CDR3, as DNA: TGTGCCAGCAGCCCCAGGTTGGGGGGGACTACTAACCCTTATGGCTACACCTTC. The chain uses TRBV7-2 and TRBJ1-2; D possibly corresponds to TRBD1 (5 bases). Per germline, CDR1 SGHTA and CDR2 FQGNSA. The CDR3 contains 18 residues. V was pared by 5 bases and J by 5 bases, with 27 bases between.

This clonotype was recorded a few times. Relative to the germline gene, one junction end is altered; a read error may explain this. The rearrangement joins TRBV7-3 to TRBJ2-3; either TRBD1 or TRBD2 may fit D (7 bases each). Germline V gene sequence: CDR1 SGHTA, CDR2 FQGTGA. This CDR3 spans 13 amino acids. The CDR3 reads CASSSGGAVTQYF. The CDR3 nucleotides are TGTGCCAGTAGCTCAGGGGGGGCGGTTACGCAGTATTTT.